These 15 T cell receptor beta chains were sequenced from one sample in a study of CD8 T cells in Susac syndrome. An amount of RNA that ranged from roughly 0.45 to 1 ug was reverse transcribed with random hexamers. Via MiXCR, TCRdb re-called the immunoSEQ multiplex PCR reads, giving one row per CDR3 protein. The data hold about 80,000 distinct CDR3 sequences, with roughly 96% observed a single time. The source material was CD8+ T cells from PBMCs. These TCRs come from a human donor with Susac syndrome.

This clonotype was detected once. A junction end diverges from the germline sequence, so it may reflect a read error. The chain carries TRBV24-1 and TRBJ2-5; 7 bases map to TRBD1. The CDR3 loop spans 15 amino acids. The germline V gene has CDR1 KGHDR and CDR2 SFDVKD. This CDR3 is CATSDGTVEAEIQYF. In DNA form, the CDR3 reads TGTGCCACCAGCGACGGGACAGTGGAGGCGGAGATCCAGTACTTC.

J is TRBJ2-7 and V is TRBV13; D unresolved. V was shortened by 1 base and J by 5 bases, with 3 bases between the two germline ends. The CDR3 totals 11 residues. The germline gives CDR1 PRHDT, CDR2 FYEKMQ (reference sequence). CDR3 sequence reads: CASSLANEQYF. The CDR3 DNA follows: TGTGCCAGCAGCTTAGCCAACGAGCAGTACTTC.

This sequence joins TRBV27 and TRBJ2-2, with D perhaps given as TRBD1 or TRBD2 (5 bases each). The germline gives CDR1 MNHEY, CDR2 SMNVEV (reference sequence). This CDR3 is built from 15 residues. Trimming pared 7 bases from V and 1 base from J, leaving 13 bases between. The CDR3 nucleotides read TGTGCCAGCAACCCTGGGGGTTTGAACACCGGGGAGCTGTTTTTT. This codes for CASNPGGLNTGELFF.

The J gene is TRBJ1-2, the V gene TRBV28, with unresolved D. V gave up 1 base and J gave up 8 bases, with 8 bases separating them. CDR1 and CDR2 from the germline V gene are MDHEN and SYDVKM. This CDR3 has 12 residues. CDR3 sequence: CASSLLGSGYTF. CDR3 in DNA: TGTGCCAGCAGTTTATTGGGGTCCGGCTACACCTTC.

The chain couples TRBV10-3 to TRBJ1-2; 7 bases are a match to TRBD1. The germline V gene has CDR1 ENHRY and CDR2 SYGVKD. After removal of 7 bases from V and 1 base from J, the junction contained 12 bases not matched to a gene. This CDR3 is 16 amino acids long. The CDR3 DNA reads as TGTGCCATCACCGAGGGAGGGGGCGCGGGTAACTATGGCTACACCTTC. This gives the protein CAITEGGGAGNYGYTF.

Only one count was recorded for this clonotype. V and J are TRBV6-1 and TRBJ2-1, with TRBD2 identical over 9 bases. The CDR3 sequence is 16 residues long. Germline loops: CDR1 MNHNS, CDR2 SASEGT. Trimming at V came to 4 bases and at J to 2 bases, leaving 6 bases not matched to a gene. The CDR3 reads CASSGILAGAYNEQFF. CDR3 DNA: TGTGCCAGCAGTGGAATCTTAGCGGGAGCCTACAATGAGCAGTTCTTC.

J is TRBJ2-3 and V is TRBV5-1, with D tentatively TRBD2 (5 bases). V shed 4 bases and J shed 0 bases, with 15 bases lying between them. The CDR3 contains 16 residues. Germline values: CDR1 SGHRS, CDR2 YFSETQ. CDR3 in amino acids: CASSPMRVPSTDTQYF. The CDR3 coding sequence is TGCGCCAGCAGCCCCATGAGGGTACCTAGCACAGATACGCAGTATTTT.

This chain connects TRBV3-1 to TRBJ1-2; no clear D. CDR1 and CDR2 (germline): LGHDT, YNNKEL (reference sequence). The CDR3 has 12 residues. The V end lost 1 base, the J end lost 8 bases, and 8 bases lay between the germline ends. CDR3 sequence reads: CASSQGQYGYTF. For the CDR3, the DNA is TGTGCCAGCAGCCAAGGGCAGTACGGCTACACCTTC.

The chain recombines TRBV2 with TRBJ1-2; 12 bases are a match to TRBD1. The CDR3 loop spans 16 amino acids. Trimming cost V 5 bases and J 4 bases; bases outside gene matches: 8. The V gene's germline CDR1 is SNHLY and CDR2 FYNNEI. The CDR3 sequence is CASSKPGQGAAYGYTF. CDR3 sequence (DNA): TGTGCCAGCAGTAAACCGGGACAGGGGGCGGCCTATGGCTACACCTTC.

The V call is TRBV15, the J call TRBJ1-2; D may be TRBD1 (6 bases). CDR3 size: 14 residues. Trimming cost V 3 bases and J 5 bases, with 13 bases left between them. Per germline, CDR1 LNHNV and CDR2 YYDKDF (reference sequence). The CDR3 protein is CATSSDRRGYGYTF. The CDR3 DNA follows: TGTGCCACCAGCAGTGACAGGAGGGGGTATGGCTACACCTTC. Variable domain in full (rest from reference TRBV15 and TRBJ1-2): DAMVIQNPRYQVTQFGKPVTLSCSQTLNHNVMYWYQQKSSQAPKLLFHYYDKDFNNEADTPDNFQSRRPNTSFCFLDIRSPGLGDTAMYLCATSSDRRGYGYTFGSGTRLTVV.

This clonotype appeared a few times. Here the CDR3 DNA reads TGCAGTGCTAGGGGTCTGGCGGGAGGACCCTACGAGCAGTACTTC. Protein sequence: CSARGLAGGPYEQYF. The V call is TRBV20-1, the J call TRBJ2-7; TRBD2 matches 8 bases. This CDR3 is built from 15 residues. The junction had 9 bases not matched to a gene; V was cut back by 3 bases and J by 2 bases. Germline values: CDR1 DFQATT, CDR2 SNEGSKA (reference sequence).

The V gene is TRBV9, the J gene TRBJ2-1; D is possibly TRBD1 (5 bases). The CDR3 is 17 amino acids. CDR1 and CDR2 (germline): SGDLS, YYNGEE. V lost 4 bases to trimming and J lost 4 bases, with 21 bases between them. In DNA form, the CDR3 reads TGTGCCAGCAGCCCGATCTTGGGGCAGGGAATTTACAATGAGCAGTTCTTC. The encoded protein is CASSPILGQGIYNEQFF.

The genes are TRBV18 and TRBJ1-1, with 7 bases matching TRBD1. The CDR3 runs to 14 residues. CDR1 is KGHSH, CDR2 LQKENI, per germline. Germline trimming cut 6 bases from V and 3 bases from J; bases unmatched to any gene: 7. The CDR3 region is CASSMDRYYTEAFF. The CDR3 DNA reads TGTGCCAGCTCGATGGACAGGTACTACACTGAAGCTTTCTTT.

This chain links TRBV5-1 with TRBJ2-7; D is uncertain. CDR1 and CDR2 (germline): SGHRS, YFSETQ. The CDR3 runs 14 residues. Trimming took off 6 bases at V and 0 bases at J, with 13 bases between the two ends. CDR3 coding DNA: TGCGCCAGCATCCCTCACTCTCCCTCCTACGAGCAGTACTTC. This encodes CASIPHSPSYEQYF.

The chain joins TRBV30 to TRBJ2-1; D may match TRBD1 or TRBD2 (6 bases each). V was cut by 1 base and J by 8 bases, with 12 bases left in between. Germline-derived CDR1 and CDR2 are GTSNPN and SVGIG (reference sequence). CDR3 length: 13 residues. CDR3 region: CAWSDQGRHEQFF. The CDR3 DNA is TGTGCCTGGAGTGATCAGGGGAGGCATGAGCAGTTCTTC.